This T cell receptor (beta chain) was obtained from a study of shared clonotypes between healthy human individuals. This CDR3 contains 15 residues. Trimming left V 1 base short and J 6 bases short, with 15 bases between. The V gene's germline CDR1 is SGHDN and CDR2 FVKESK. In the authors' workflow: ImmunoSEQ gave junction-only sequences without quality scores, so filtering differed. Repertoires were generated with immunoSEQ multiplex PCR, while TCRdb's copy carries only in-frame clones and drops some. That table furnishes V, J and clone size, whereas the DNA furnished D and trimming. Of approximately 2.5 million clones detected, 85% to 95% appear once; the ten largest clones hold roughly 0.13%.

This TCR was sampled from a man aged 18 to 30 in good health. Sample: naive CD4+ T cells sorted from blood. As to subset: CD45RA+ positively selected. The V and J genes are TRBV14 and TRBJ1-2; no firm D call. CDR3 DNA sequence: TGTGCCAGCAGCCAAGTCACGACCCCGCGCCATGGCTACACCTTC. Translation: CASSQVTTPRHGYTF. The variable domain in full, completed from reference TRBV14 and TRBJ1-2, reads EAGVTQFPSHSVIEKGQTVTLRCDPISGHDNLYWYRRVMGKEIKFLLHFVKESKQDESGMPNNRFLAERTGGTYSTLKVQPAELEDSGVYFCASSQVTTPRHGYTFGSGTRLTVV.